This T cell receptor (beta chain) was observed in a study of T cells in localized non-small cell lung cancer (dated by TCRdb to between 2020 and 2021). Background on the whole study: The study examined T cell repertoires in a few hundred patients with early-stage NSCLC and compared tumors with uninvolved tumor-adjacent lungs. All 250 or so NSCLC patients in the cohort were treatment-naive and had localized lung tumors that were resected. Of the NSCLC patients, around 130 were male and approximately 110 were female, and the mean age was approximately 69 years. The paper as a whole reports these results and caveats: A median of 57 of the top 100 tumor clones were detected in paired uninvolved adjacent lung, and 25 to 35 of these tumor clones were also found among the top 100 clones of the paired uninvolved adjacent lung. Higher blood T cell density associated with longer overall survival, while higher adjacent-lung clonality associated with shorter survival. Because the study design was exploratory, TCR variables were selected using unadjusted p-values without false-discovery rate correction. Because multi-region tumor sequencing was not performed, intratumor heterogeneity could not be ruled out. Uninvolved tumor-adjacent lung showed the highest T cell clonality, higher than tumor, which suggests more focused antigenic responses in the uninvolved tumor-adjacent lung.

With regard to this clone: Its specific antigen is unknown. Base quality data are lacking; no much larger clone is found one base away.

Including cysteine and phenylalanine, the CDR3 has 13 amino acids. The entry retains the CDR3 DNA only, 39 bases that are in frame from base 1. CDR1 and CDR2 are drawn from the germline V gene: SGHDT, YYEEEE. V sheds 10 bases and J sheds 0 bases, leaving 12 bases between their ends. At diagnosis, peripheral blood, uninvolved tumor-adjacent lung and tumor were collected and were preserved as a mix of fresh-frozen and FFPE material. Blood samples were analyzed as peripheral blood mononuclear cells for TCR repertoire profiling. The immunoSEQ Assay was used to sequence TCR beta CDR3 regions from DNA. For the original study's pipeline: T cell density was computed as TCR beta template counts normalized to usable DNA estimated by amplifying housekeeping genes. Richness was estimated using the preseqR package, with extrapolation to 400,000 templates for PBMC samples and to 120,000 templates for tissue samples. Clonality was defined as one minus Pielou's evenness. Tissue-enriched TCRs were identified through differential abundance testing performed on productive amino-acid clonotypes, with a minimum total count of 5 and an alpha of 0.1. The Jaccard Index and the Morisita Overlap Index were used to measure how much the repertoires overlapped between compartments. GLIPH grouped TCR beta CDR3s together with public tetramer-defined viral CDR3s, and a viral motif had to include at least three viral sequences and show V-gene enrichment. TCRdb re-hosts the immuneACCESS table, in-frame sequences only. Its copies lack some clones; in the studies checked, an unresolved V gene accounts for under half of them, and the cause for the rest is not known. V, J and clone size reflect that table, while D and trimming were determined from the DNA. The sample table contains roughly 16,000 clones; only one count was recorded for around 80% of them. Jointly, the top ten make up about 35% of the sample.

The clonotype was recovered from a male donor aged 60 or over with stage III lung adenocarcinoma. This specimen was peripheral blood, taken before any cancer treatment. The rearrangement joined TRBV5-6 to TRBJ2-3, with no D gene named confidently. The DNA reads as follows: TGTGCCGGGAAGGTCCTGAGCACAGATACGCAGTATTTT. Its protein product is CAGKVLSTDTQYF.